Shown below are 16 T cell receptor beta chains from a single sample sequenced in a study of identical twins. MiXCR, run by TCRdb on the 5' RACE reads, gives a single entry per CDR3 protein. The table lists some 790,000 distinct CDR3 sequences, 15% to 20% of them singletons. The same specimen was also included in a second study, on T cells expressing NK-cell markers.

Sequencing input: PBMCs. The source of these receptors is a woman aged 18-30 years in good health.

The V gene is TRBV20-1, the J gene TRBJ2-7, with D possibly TRBD1 on 5 matching bases. This CDR3 has 13 residues. Trimming removed 3 bases from V and 7 bases from J, with 16 bases in between. CDR1 and CDR2 (germline): DFQATT, SNEGSKA (reference sequence). The CDR3 region has the DNA TGCAGTGCTAGCATGGGTTGGGGCTCGGAGCAGTACTTC. This translates into CSASMGWGSEQYF.

V usage is TRBV10-3 and J usage is TRBJ1-2; D remains ambiguous. Germline values: CDR1 ENHRY, CDR2 SYGVKD. The V and J ends lost 1 base and 4 bases respectively, with 10 bases between them. The CDR3 covers 14 residues. The CDR3 spells CAISEYSEGYGYTF. As DNA, the CDR3 is TGTGCCATCAGTGAGTATTCGGAGGGCTATGGCTACACCTTC.

The rearrangement links TRBV7-2 to TRBJ1-1, with no clear D. The CDR3 contains 14 residues. Germline CDR1 is SGHTA and CDR2 is FQGNSA. Between the trimmed V and J ends, which lost 5 bases and 5 bases, there was a span of 15 bases. DNA of the CDR3: TGTGCCAGCAGCCCAGCCACGGGCAGTACTGAAGCTTTCTTT. The encoded protein is CASSPATGSTEAFF.

This clonotype was seen more than once but under ten times. The gene calls are TRBV11-2 and TRBJ2-1; no reliable D call. V was clipped by 0 bases and J by 4 bases, with 4 bases between them. Germline lookup yields CDR1 SGHAT and CDR2 FQNNGV. CDR3 length equals 13 residues. CDR3 region: CASSLEDYNEQFF. The CDR3 region has the DNA TGTGCCAGCAGCTTAGAGGATTACAATGAGCAGTTCTTC.

There are a few counts of this clonotype. The chain uses TRBV29-1 and TRBJ2-1; D is unresolved. The CDR3 extends over 10 amino acids. The V and J ends lost 1 base and 16 bases respectively, with 11 bases between them. Germline V gives CDR1 SQVTM, CDR2 ANQGSEA. In DNA, the CDR3 is TGCAGCGTTGAAGCTCCGGGTCCTTTCTTC. This sequence encodes CSVEAPGPFF.

The rearrangement links TRBV12-3 or TRBV12-4 to TRBJ1-1, with D perhaps matching TRBD1 (6 bases). This CDR3 region has 13 residues. Trimming cost V 7 bases and J 5 bases, with 14 bases left between them. In DNA form, the CDR3 reads TGTGCCAGCACCCCTAGGGGGGGGACTGAAGCTTTCTTT. Translation: CASTPRGGTEAFF.

The J gene is TRBJ1-2, the V gene TRBV6-2 or TRBV6-3; weak D call: TRBD1 (5 bases). The V gene's germline CDR1 is MNHEY and CDR2 SVGEGT. The CDR3 runs 12 residues. The germline V and J ends were trimmed by 9 bases and 8 bases, with 16 bases remaining between them. CDR3 amino acids: CARTEASLGYTF. Written as DNA, the CDR3 is TGTGCCAGGACAGAGGCGTCGTTGGGCTACACCTTC.

This clonotype was counted ten times or more. The chain uses TRBV12-3 or TRBV12-4 and TRBJ2-5; 8 nucleotides align to TRBD2. The CDR3 runs 15 residues. The trim removed 5 bases at V and 7 bases at J, leaving 12 bases unmatched. The CDR3 sequence is CASSPPGAGVGTQYF. The CDR3 bases are TGTGCCAGCAGTCCTCCAGGAGCGGGAGTAGGGACCCAGTACTTC.

The chain couples TRBV20-1 to TRBJ1-3, with 9 bases fitting TRBD1. Trimming removed 1 base from V and 3 bases from J; junction bases left unmatched: 4. CDR3 length: 15 residues. Per the germline V gene, CDR1 is DFQATT and CDR2 is SNEGSKA (reference sequence). The DNA of the CDR3 is TGCAGTGCTAGAGCCACAGGGGGCGTTGGAAACACCATATATTTT. Protein: CSARATGGVGNTIYF.

There are a few counts of this clonotype. This sequence joins TRBV4-1 and TRBJ2-7; D assignment may be TRBD1 or TRBD2 (5 bases each). CDR3 length equals 15 residues. V was clipped by 4 bases and J by 3 bases, with 16 bases between them. Germline loops: CDR1 MGHRA, CDR2 YSYEKL. DNA for the CDR3: TGCGCCAGCAGCCCTCCGGGCAGGGACCTCTACGAGCAGTACTTC. It yields the protein CASSPPGRDLYEQYF.

This clonotype appeared a few times. V gene TRBV12-3 or TRBV12-4 combines with J gene TRBJ2-1; D is ambiguous. Trimming took 6 bases from V and 8 from J, leaving 8 bases between them. The CDR3 covers 11 residues. This CDR3 reads CASSPHDEQFF. CDR3 DNA sequence: TGTGCCAGCAGCCCCCATGATGAGCAGTTCTTC.

This clonotype was observed a few times. The chain recombines TRBV12-3 or TRBV12-4 with TRBJ2-1, with TRBD2 as a possible D gene (6 bases). The ends were cut back, 6 bases at V and 5 bases at J, with 17 bases in the middle. This CDR3 has 15 amino acids. CDR3: CASSTFTGVNNEQFF. The CDR3 DNA is TGTGCCAGCAGCACCTTCACGGGAGTAAACAATGAGCAGTTCTTC.

This clonotype was recorded a few times. The rearrangement joins TRBV12-3 or TRBV12-4 to TRBJ2-7, with 7 nucleotides matching TRBD2. This CDR3 spans 16 amino acids. The V segment lost 5 bases and the J segment 1 base; nucleotides outside the gene matches: 11. CDR3 in DNA: TGTGCCAGCAGTACCCCCGCGGGAGTGGGGTCCTACGAGCAGTACTTC. This translates into CASSTPAGVGSYEQYF.

The chain has TRBV12-3 or TRBV12-4 and TRBJ1-5; D call uncertain. The length of the CDR3 is 14 residues. Trimming took off 5 bases at V and 8 bases at J, with 16 bases between the two ends. CDR3 in amino acids: CASSQVRLFKPQHF. The CDR3 region has the DNA TGTGCCAGCAGTCAAGTGCGGTTATTTAAGCCCCAGCATTTT.

The V gene is TRBV7-9, the J gene TRBJ2-2; no reliable D call. Trimming pared 1 base from V and 5 bases from J, leaving 8 bases between. This CDR3 is built from 14 residues. From germline, CDR1 is SEHNR and CDR2 FQNEAQ (reference sequence). CDR3 sequence: CASSLGGETGELFF. CDR3 coding DNA: TGTGCCAGCAGCTTAGGAGGAGAAACCGGGGAGCTGTTTTTT.

This clonotype was observed many times. V is TRBV4-3 and J is TRBJ2-7, with 9 bases that match TRBD2. The ends lost 1 base at V and 0 bases at J; junction bases unmatched: 1. Germline lookup yields CDR1 LGHNA and CDR2 YSLEER. The CDR3 is 15 residues long. CDR3 protein: CASSQGTSASYEQYF. CDR3 nucleotide sequence: TGCGCCAGCAGCCAAGGGACTAGCGCCTCCTACGAGCAGTACTTC.